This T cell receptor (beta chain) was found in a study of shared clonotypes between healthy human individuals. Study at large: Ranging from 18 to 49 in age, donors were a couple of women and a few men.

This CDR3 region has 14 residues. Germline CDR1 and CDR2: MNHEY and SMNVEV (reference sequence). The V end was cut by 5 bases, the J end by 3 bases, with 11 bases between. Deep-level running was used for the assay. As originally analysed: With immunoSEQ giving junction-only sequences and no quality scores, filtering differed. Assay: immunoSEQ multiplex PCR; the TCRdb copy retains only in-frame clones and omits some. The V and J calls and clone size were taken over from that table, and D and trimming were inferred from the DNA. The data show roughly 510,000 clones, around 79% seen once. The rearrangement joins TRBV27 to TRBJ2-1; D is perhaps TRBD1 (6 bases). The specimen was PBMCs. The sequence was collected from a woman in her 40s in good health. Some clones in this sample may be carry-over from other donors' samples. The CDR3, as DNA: TGTGCCAGCAGTGTGTCAGGGGACTACAATGAGCAGTTCTTC. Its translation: CASSVSGDYNEQFF.